A single sample is the source of the 23 T cell receptor beta chains below, sequenced in a study of cytomegalovirus exposure and HLA in healthy donors. Repertoires were generated with immunoSEQ multiplex PCR, while TCRdb's copy carries only in-frame clones and drops some. The profile covers 100,000 to 150,000 clones, with 95% to 96% appearing a single time and about 1.8% taken by the ten largest. Sequencing input: PBMCs. All receptors come from a man aged 18 to 30 in good health and CMV-seronegative.

This chain links TRBV4-1 with TRBJ1-4; a weak D match, TRBD1 (6 bases). The CDR3 is 16 residues long. Trimming shortened V by 1 base and J by 6 bases, and 15 bases separated the two germline ends. Looked up from germline, CDR1 is MGHRA and CDR2 is YSYEKL. CDR3 protein: CASSQVGVDRDEKLFF. In nucleotides, the CDR3 is TGCGCCAGCAGCCAAGTTGGGGTGGACAGAGATGAAAAACTGTTTTTT.

The V and J genes are TRBV28 and TRBJ2-5; D may be TRBD1 (7 bases). CDR1 is MDHEN, CDR2 SYDVKM, per germline. The CDR3 spans 13 residues. Trimming stripped 6 bases from V and 2 bases from J, with 10 bases between. The CDR3 spells CASRSGGQETQYF. The CDR3 DNA is TGTGCCAGCAGGTCAGGGGGGCAAGAGACCCAGTACTTC.

In its sample, this clone was seen once. The rearrangement joins TRBV7-2 to TRBJ2-1; D may be TRBD2 (6 bases). Germline values: CDR1 SGHTA, CDR2 FQGNSA. The CDR3 runs to 16 residues. Trimming left V 5 bases short and J 6 bases short, with 20 bases between. The chain's CDR3 is CASSPYGGGRINEQFF. CDR3 bases: TGTGCCAGCAGCCCTTACGGTGGAGGGAGGATCAATGAGCAGTTCTTC. The variable domain in full, with the rest retrieved from reference TRBV7-2 and TRBJ2-1, is GAGVSQSPSNKVTEKGKDVELRCDPISGHTALYWYRQSLGQGLEFLIYFQGNSAPDKSGLPSDRFSAERTGGSVSTLTIQRTQQEDSAVYLCASSPYGGGRINEQFFGPGTRLTVL.

The chain has TRBV30 and TRBJ1-1; D perhaps matches TRBD1 (5 bases). The germline V gene has CDR1 GTSNPN and CDR2 SVGIG (reference sequence). The CDR3 sequence is 12 residues long. V was shortened by 4 bases and J by 4 bases, with 10 bases between the two germline ends. The CDR3 nucleotides are TGTGCCTGGAACAGGCAGGTCACTGAAGCTTTCTTT. Residues: CAWNRQVTEAFF.

J is TRBJ2-7 and V is TRBV9; 7 nucleotides match TRBD2. CDR3 length equals 14 residues. Germline CDR1 and CDR2: SGDLS and YYNGEE. Trimming took 4 bases from V and 4 from J; bases not matched to a gene: 8. CDR3 sequence: CASSRASGTYEQYF. In nucleotides, the CDR3 is TGTGCCAGCAGCCGCGCTAGCGGTACGTACGAGCAGTACTTC.

V is TRBV5-1 and J is TRBJ1-1, with 11 positions matching TRBD1. CDR1 SGHRS and CDR2 YFSETQ come from the germline V gene. V was clipped by 8 bases and J by 3 bases; unmatched bases: 9. The CDR3 totals 15 residues. CDR3 nucleotide sequence: TGCGCCAGTCAGGACAGGGGGCGATTTGACACTGAAGCTTTCTTT. As protein: CASQDRGRFDTEAFF.

The gene calls are TRBV11-3 and TRBJ1-3, with no clear D. The length of the CDR3 is 14 residues. The ends were cut back, 3 bases at V and 2 bases at J, with 8 bases in the middle. CDR1 is SGHNT and CDR2 is YENEEA in the germline V gene. The CDR3 nucleotides read TGTGCCAGCAGCTTTAGAGGAGCTGGAAACACCATATATTTT. It is translated as CASSFRGAGNTIYF.

The chain is built from TRBV6-1 and TRBJ2-7; TRBD1 might be the D (7 bases). V was cut by 4 bases and J by 2 bases, with 12 bases left in between. Germline V lookup: CDR1 MNHNS, CDR2 SASEGT. The CDR3 spans 14 residues. CDR3 nucleotide sequence: TGTGCCAGCAGTGGGACCAGGGGGGCCTACGAGCAGTACTTC. Translated: CASSGTRGAYEQYF.

This clone is a singleton in its sample. The V call is TRBV18, the J call TRBJ1-1; D may be TRBD1 (6 bases). With 3 bases removed from V and 3 bases from J, the gap between germline ends came to 14 bases. CDR3 size: 15 residues. Germline V gene lookup returns CDR1 KGHSH and CDR2 LQKENI. CDR3 residues: CASSPERGGDTEAFF. CDR3 coding DNA: TGTGCCAGCTCACCCGAGAGAGGGGGAGACACTGAAGCTTTCTTT. Supplemented by reference TRBV18 and TRBJ1-1, the full variable domain reads NAGVMQNPRHLVRRRGQEARLRCSPMKGHSHVYWYRQLPEEGLKFMVYLQKENIIDESGMPKERFSAEFPKEGPSILRIQQVVRGDSAAYFCASSPERGGDTEAFFGQGTRLTVV.

The V call is TRBV27, the J call TRBJ2-7, with 12 bases fitting TRBD2. CDR1 is MNHEY and CDR2 is SMNVEV in the germline V gene (reference sequence). The CDR3 is 15 residues long. Trimming took 5 bases from V and 2 from J; bases not matched to a gene: 4. CDR3 in amino acids: CASSPWTSGAYEQYF. Written as DNA, the CDR3 is TGTGCCAGCAGTCCTTGGACTAGCGGGGCCTACGAGCAGTACTTC.

This clone was found once. The chain's CDR3 is CASSLRQGFYEQYF. In DNA, the CDR3 is TGTGCCAGCAGCTTGAGACAGGGGTTCTACGAGCAGTACTTC. The gene calls are TRBV13 and TRBJ2-7; 8 bases fit TRBD1. V shed 3 bases and J 3 bases; nucleotides not matched to a gene: 4. Germline V gives CDR1 PRHDT, CDR2 FYEKMQ (reference sequence). This CDR3 region has 14 residues.

The chain links TRBV5-8 to TRBJ1-3; TRBD1 matches 11 bases. V was clipped by 0 bases and J by 0 bases; unmatched bases: 5. Germline V gene sequence: CDR1 SGHTS, CDR2 YDEGEE. This CDR3 spans 18 amino acids. The CDR3 loop is CASSLGGQGVGSGNTIYF. CDR3 sequence (DNA): TGTGCCAGCAGCTTGGGGGGACAGGGGGTGGGCTCTGGAAACACCATATATTTT.

The V call is TRBV6-4, the J call TRBJ2-3; TRBD1 aligns across 9 bases. Germline CDR1 reads MRHNA; CDR2 reads SNTAGT. With 2 bases clipped from V and 0 bases from J, the junction kept 0 bases outside the gene matches. The CDR3 sequence is 15 residues long. CDR3: CASSDGTGSTDTQYF. In nucleotides, the CDR3 is TGTGCCAGCAGTGACGGGACAGGGAGCACAGATACGCAGTATTTT.

The chain employs TRBV18 and TRBJ2-7, with D perhaps TRBD2 (7 bases). Germline V gene lookup returns CDR1 KGHSH and CDR2 LQKENI. The CDR3 runs to 15 residues. The V and J ends lost 0 bases and 5 bases respectively, with 14 bases between them. The CDR3 protein is CASSPPSGGFHEQYF. DNA of the CDR3: TGTGCCAGCTCACCACCTTCGGGGGGCTTTCACGAGCAGTACTTC. Combining the CDR3 with reference TRBV18 and TRBJ2-7 gives the whole variable domain NAGVMQNPRHLVRRRGQEARLRCSPMKGHSHVYWYRQLPEEGLKFMVYLQKENIIDESGMPKERFSAEFPKEGPSILRIQQVVRGDSAAYFCASSPPSGGFHEQYFGPGTRLTVT.

The genes are TRBV30 and TRBJ1-2; D gene ambiguous. Germline V lookup: CDR1 GTSNPN, CDR2 SVGIG (reference sequence). The CDR3 runs 15 residues. V lost 1 base to trimming and J lost 3 bases, with 15 bases between them. Here the CDR3 DNA reads TGTGCCTGGAGTGACCCTAAGATCGGTGACTATGGCTACACCTTC. Translating it yields CAWSDPKIGDYGYTF. The complete variable domain, with remaining parts taken from reference TRBV30 and TRBJ1-2, reads SQTIHQWPATLVQPVGSPLSLECTVEGTSNPNLYWYRQAAGRGLQLLFYSVGIGQISSEVPQNLSASRPQDRQFILSSKKLLLSDSGFYLCAWSDPKIGDYGYTFGSGTRLTVV.

The chain joins TRBV29-1 to TRBJ2-5; maybe TRBD1 (6 bases). There are 12 residues in the CDR3. Trimming removed 0 bases from V and 4 bases from J, with 6 bases in between. Per germline, CDR1 SQVTM and CDR2 ANQGSEA. The CDR3 spells CSVEEDRETQYF. Here the CDR3 DNA reads TGCAGCGTTGAAGAGGACAGAGAGACCCAGTACTTC.

This chain uses TRBV5-6 with TRBJ2-7; D not certain. Germline V gene lookup returns CDR1 SGHDT and CDR2 YYEEEE. This CDR3 has 13 residues. V was pared by 4 bases and J by 5 bases, with 13 bases between. CDR3 residues: CASSPGYSHEQYF. CDR3 sequence (DNA): TGTGCCAGCAGCCCCGGTTATTCCCACGAGCAGTACTTC.

The chain combines TRBV27 with TRBJ2-7; perhaps TRBD1 as D (6 bases). CDR3 length: 20 amino acids. The germline gives CDR1 MNHEY, CDR2 SMNVEV (reference sequence). V lost 0 bases, J lost 5 bases, and 29 bases lay in between. The CDR3 loop reads CASSLSPGPDRINPRDEQYF. CDR3 nucleotide sequence: TGTGCCAGCAGTTTATCGCCGGGTCCGGACAGAATCAATCCTCGTGACGAGCAGTACTTC.

The chain combines TRBV4-1 with TRBJ1-1; D unresolved. Per germline, CDR1 MGHRA and CDR2 YSYEKL. CDR3 size: 13 residues. V lost 4 bases and J 3 bases, leaving 9 bases between the germline ends. The CDR3 DNA follows: TGCGCCAGCAGCCGAATAGCGGACACTGAAGCTTTCTTT. Residues: CASSRIADTEAFF.

The chain couples TRBV28 to TRBJ1-5; D call uncertain. CDR3 length: 11 residues. Germline loops: CDR1 MDHEN, CDR2 SYDVKM. Deletions cut 5 bases from V and 5 bases from J, with 4 bases between. The CDR3 coding sequence is TGTGCCAGCAGTCAGTATCAGCCCCAGCATTTT. It yields the protein CASSQYQPQHF.

This chain links TRBV30 with TRBJ2-7; the D is unclear. The CDR3 is 13 amino acids. V shed 0 bases and J shed 1 base, with 7 bases lying between them. The germline V gene encodes CDR1 GTSNPN and CDR2 SVGIG (reference sequence). CDR3 coding DNA: TGTGCCTGGAGTGTACCCGGGTCCTACGAGCAGTACTTC. Residues: CAWSVPGSYEQYF.

This chain joins TRBV6-5 and TRBJ2-7; the D gene is possibly TRBD1 (5 bases). The CDR3 has 14 residues. Trimming removed 2 bases at V and 1 base at J, with 9 bases between. Germline CDR1 and CDR2: MNHEY and SVGAGI. CDR3: CASSYQQVSYEQYF. The CDR3 DNA is TGTGCCAGCAGTTACCAACAGGTTTCCTACGAGCAGTACTTC.

The rearrangement uses TRBV5-1 and TRBJ2-3; unclear D gene. Trimming left V 1 base short and J 2 bases short, with 8 bases between. This CDR3 is 14 amino acids long. Per germline, CDR1 SGHRS and CDR2 YFSETQ. The CDR3 sequence is CASSLPGPTDTQYF. CDR3 nucleotide sequence: TGCGCCAGCAGCTTGCCAGGCCCCACAGATACGCAGTATTTT. Looking up the rest from reference TRBV5-1 and TRBJ2-3 gives the full variable domain: KAGVTQTPRYLIKTRGQQVTLSCSPISGHRSVSWYQQTPGQGLQFLFEYFSETQRNKGNFPGRFSGRQFSNSRSEMNVSTLELGDSALYLCASSLPGPTDTQYFGPGTRLTVL.